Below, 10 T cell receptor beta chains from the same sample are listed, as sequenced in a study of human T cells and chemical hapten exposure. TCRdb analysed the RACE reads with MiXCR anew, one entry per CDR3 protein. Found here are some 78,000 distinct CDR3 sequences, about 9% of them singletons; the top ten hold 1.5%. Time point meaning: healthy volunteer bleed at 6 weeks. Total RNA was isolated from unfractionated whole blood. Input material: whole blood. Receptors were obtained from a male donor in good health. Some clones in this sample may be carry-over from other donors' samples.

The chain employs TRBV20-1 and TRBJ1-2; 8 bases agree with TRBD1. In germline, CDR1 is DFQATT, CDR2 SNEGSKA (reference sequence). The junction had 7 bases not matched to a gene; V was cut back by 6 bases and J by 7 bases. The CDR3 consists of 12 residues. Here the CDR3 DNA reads TGCAGTGCGAAAGACAGGGGACGTGGCTACACCTTC. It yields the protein CSAKDRGRGYTF.

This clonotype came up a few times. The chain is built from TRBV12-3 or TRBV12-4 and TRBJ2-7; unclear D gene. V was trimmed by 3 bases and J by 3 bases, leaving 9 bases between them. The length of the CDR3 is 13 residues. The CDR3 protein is CASSFGSLYEQYF. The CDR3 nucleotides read TGTGCCAGCAGTTTCGGGTCCCTCTACGAGCAGTACTTC.

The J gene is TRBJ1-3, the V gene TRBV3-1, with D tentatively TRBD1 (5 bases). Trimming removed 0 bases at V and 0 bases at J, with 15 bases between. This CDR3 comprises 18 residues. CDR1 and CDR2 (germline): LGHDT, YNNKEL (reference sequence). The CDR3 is CASSQEGRGLFSGNTIYF. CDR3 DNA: TGTGCCAGCAGCCAAGAGGGACGGGGACTCTTCTCTGGAAACACCATATATTTT. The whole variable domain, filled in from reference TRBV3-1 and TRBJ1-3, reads DTAVSQTPKYLVTQMGNDKSIKCEQNLGHDTMYWYKQDSKKFLKIMFSYNNKELIINETVPNRFSPKSPDKAHLNLHINSLELGDSAVYFCASSQEGRGLFSGNTIYFGEGSWLTVV.

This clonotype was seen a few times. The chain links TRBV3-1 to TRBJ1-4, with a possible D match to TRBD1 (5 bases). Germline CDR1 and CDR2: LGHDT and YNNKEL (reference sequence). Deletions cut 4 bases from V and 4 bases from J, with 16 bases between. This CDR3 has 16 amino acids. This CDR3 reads CASSPRDGTLNEKLFF. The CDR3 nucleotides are TGTGCCAGCAGCCCCCGGGATGGGACCCTTAATGAAAAACTGTTTTTT. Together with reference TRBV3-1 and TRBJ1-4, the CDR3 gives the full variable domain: DTAVSQTPKYLVTQMGNDKSIKCEQNLGHDTMYWYKQDSKKFLKIMFSYNNKELIINETVPNRFSPKSPDKAHLNLHINSLELGDSAVYFCASSPRDGTLNEKLFFGSGTQLSVL.

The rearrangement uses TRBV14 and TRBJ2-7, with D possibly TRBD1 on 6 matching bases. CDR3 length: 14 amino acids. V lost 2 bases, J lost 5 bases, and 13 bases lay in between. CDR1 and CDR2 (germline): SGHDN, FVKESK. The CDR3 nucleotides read TGTGCCAGCAGCCAATGGGCAGGGGCCGACGAGCAGTACTTC. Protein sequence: CASSQWAGADEQYF.

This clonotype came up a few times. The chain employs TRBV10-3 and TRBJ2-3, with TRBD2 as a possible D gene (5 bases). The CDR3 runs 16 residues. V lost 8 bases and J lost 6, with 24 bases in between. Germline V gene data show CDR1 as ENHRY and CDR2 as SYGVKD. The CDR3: CAIRLVTGGPGDTQYF. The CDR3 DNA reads TGTGCCATCCGCTTGGTCACCGGCGGGCCGGGGGATACGCAGTATTTT.

This CDR3 reads CASSLVPGTVDSGNTIYF. The CDR3 DNA sequence: TGTGCCAGCAGCTTAGTCCCCGGGACGGTTGACTCTGGAAACACCATATATTTT. The gene calls are TRBV7-6 and TRBJ1-3; a possible D gene is TRBD1 (5 bases). V was clipped by 1 base and J by 0 bases, with 16 bases between them. In germline, CDR1 is SGHVS, CDR2 FNYEAQ. This CDR3 contains 18 residues.

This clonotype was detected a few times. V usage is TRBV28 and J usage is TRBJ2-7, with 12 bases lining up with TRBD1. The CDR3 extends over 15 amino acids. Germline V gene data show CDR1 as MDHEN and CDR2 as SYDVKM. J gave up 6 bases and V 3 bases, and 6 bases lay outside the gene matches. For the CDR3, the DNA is TGTGCCAGCAGTTTCCGGGACAGGGGGCCCCTCGAGCAGTACTTC. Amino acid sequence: CASSFRDRGPLEQYF. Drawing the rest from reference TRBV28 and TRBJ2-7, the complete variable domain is DVKVTQSSRYLVKRTGEKVFLECVQDMDHENMFWYRQDPGLGLRLIYFSYDVKMKEKGDIPEGYSVSREKKERFSLILESASTNQTSMYLCASSFRDRGPLEQYFGPGTRLTVT.

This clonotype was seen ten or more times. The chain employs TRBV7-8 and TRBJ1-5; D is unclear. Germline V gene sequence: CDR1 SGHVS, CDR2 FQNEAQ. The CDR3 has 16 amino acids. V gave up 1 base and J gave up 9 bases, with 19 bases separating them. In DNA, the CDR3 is TGTGCCAGCAGCTTAGGGCGGGGTGGAGGTTTGGGGCCCCAGCATTTT. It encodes CASSLGRGGGLGPQHF.

Written as DNA, the CDR3 is TGTGCCAGCAGCTCTTTTGGGGAGTGGGGAAATGAGCAGTTCTTC. Translating it yields CASSSFGEWGNEQFF. The chain employs TRBV7-2 and TRBJ2-1; tentatively, D is TRBD2 (5 bases). Trimming removed 4 bases at V and 7 bases at J, with 17 bases between. This CDR3 has 15 residues. Germline-derived CDR1 and CDR2 are SGHTA and FQGNSA.